This T cell receptor (beta chain) stems from a study of cytomegalovirus exposure and HLA in healthy donors. The table came from immunoSEQ multiplex PCR; TCRdb's copy has only in-frame clones and leaves some out. The table records 150,000 to 160,000 clones, approximately 86% of them present only once. This CDR3 has 15 residues. Trimming removed 3 bases from V and 4 bases from J; junction bases left unmatched: 6. CDR1 and CDR2 from the germline V gene are SGHRS and YFSETQ. V is TRBV5-1 and J is TRBJ2-3; 9 nucleotides align to TRBD2. Specimen: PBMCs. This receptor was taken from a human donor in good health. The CDR3 nucleotides read TGCGCCAGCAGCTCCCTAGCGGGAACCTCAGATACGCAGTATTTT. Translating gives CASSSLAGTSDTQYF.